The 3 T cell receptor beta chains in this list originate from one sample, sequenced in a study of post-analysis software for immune sequencing data. Whole-study findings and limits: When patients were compared with controls, four or five TRBV segments were more frequent, TRBV5-6, TRBV5-1 and TRBV20-1 among them.

For these receptors, no antigen is known. Included in the TCR beta cDNA libraries were unique molecular identifiers. Each CDR3 protein gets one entry after TCRdb re-called the PCR reads with MiXCR. This table holds hundreds of thousands of distinct CDR3 sequences, roughly 30% found once. Source material: blood. The receptors were sampled from a girl under 18 with multiple sclerosis.

The rearrangement joins TRBV13 to TRBJ1-2, with 7 bases identical to TRBD1. Germline V gene lookup returns CDR1 PRHDT and CDR2 FYEKMQ (reference sequence). The junction had 20 bases not matched to a gene; V was cut back by 0 bases and J by 7 bases. The CDR3 is made up of 19 amino acids. The CDR3 nucleotides are TGTGCCAGCAGCTTAGGCTGGAGGGGGCCAGGTCCCGTCGTGGTTGGCTACACCTTC. It specifies CASSLGWRGPGPVVVGYTF.

This clonotype was detected a few times. This chain uses TRBV5-1 with TRBJ2-5; the D is unclear. Trimming removed 1 base from V and 3 bases from J, with 10 bases in between. CDR1 is SGHRS and CDR2 is YFSETQ in the germline V gene. CDR3 length: 14 residues. The CDR3 is CASSLPRKEETQYF. Written as DNA, the CDR3 is TGCGCCAGCAGCTTGCCCCGAAAAGAAGAGACCCAGTACTTC.

This clonotype has only a few counts. This sequence joins TRBV6-4 and TRBJ2-5; D might be TRBD2 (5 bases). V was trimmed by 2 bases and J by 5 bases, leaving 15 bases between them. Germline CDR1 reads MRHNA; CDR2 reads SNTAGT. The CDR3 is 15 amino acids. The CDR3 region has the DNA TGTGCCAGCAGTGACCATGGACTGTCTTGGGAGACCCAGTACTTC. Translated, it gives CASSDHGLSWETQYF.